This T cell receptor beta chain was obtained from a study of cytomegalovirus exposure and HLA in healthy donors. As for this clone: Its target is not known.

The study ran its PCR with 60 Vbeta and 13 Jbeta primers. Data came from immunoSEQ multiplex PCR; TCRdb stores just in-frame clones and leaves some out. The repertoire consists of around 190,000 clones, with roughly 79% occurring once and the leading ten covering under 2%. This CDR3 has 17 residues. Germline-derived CDR1 and CDR2 are SGHDT and YYEEEE. Deletions cut 0 bases from V and 1 base from J, with 13 bases between. Study results and caveats: The study listed approximately 170 cytomegalovirus-associated TCR beta chains. Reports indicated that the classifier achieved high specificity and sensitivity in diagnosing cytomegalovirus status. Some segments of the V type, notably TRBV6-2 and TRBV6-3, were excluded as indistinguishable.

The sample comprised PBMCs. The receptor was derived from a man aged 25 to 40 in good health and CMV-seronegative. The J gene is TRBJ2-2, the V gene TRBV5-6; weak D call: TRBD2 (6 bases). CDR3 residues: CASSLARWGGNTGELFF. The CDR3 nucleotides read TGTGCCAGCAGCTTGGCCCGGTGGGGAGGGAACACCGGGGAGCTGTTTTTT.